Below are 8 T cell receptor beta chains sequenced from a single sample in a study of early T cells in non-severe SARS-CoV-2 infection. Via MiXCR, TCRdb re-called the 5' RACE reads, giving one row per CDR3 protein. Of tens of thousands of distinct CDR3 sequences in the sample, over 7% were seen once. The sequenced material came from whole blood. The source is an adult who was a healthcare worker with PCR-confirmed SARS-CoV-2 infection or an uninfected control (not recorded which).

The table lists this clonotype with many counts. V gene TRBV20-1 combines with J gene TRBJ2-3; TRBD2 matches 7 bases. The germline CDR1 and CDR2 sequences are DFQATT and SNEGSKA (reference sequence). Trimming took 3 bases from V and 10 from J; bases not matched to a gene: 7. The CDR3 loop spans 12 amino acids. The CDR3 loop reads CSARLGGSPQYF. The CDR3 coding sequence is TGCAGTGCTAGGTTGGGCGGGAGTCCGCAGTATTTT.

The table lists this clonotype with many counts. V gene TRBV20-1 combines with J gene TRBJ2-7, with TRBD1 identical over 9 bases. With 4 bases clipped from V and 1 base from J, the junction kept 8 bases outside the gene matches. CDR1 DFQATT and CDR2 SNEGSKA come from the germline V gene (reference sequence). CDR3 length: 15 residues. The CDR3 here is CSAMESGTGSYEQYF. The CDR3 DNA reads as TGCAGTGCTATGGAATCCGGGACAGGGTCCTACGAGCAGTACTTC.

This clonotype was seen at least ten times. CDR3 sequence (DNA): TGCAGCGTTGGTGGCCATAAAGAGACCCAGTACTTC. It translates to CSVGGHKETQYF. The V gene is TRBV29-1, the J gene TRBJ2-5; the D is unclear. V lost 4 bases and J lost 3, with 9 bases in between. The CDR3 runs 12 residues. Germline assignment: CDR1 SQVTM and CDR2 ANQGSEA.

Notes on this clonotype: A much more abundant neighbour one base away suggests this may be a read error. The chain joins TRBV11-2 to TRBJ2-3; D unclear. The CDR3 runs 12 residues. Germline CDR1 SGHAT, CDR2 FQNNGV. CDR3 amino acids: CANSVNADTQYF. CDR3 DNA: TGTGCCAACAGCGTGAACGCAGATACGCAGTATTTT.

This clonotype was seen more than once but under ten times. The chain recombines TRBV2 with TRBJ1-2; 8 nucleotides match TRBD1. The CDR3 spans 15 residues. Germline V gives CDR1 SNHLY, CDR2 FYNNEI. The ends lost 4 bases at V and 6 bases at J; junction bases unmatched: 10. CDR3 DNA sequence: TGTGCCAGCAGTGCCACCCAGGGGGCGCAGCATGGCTACACCTTC. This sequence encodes CASSATQGAQHGYTF. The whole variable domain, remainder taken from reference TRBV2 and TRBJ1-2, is EPEVTQTPSHQVTQMGQEVILRCVPISNHLYFYWYRQILGQKVEFLVSFYNNEISEKSEIFDDQFSVERPDGSNFTLKIRSTKLEDSAMYFCASSATQGAQHGYTFGSGTRLTVV.

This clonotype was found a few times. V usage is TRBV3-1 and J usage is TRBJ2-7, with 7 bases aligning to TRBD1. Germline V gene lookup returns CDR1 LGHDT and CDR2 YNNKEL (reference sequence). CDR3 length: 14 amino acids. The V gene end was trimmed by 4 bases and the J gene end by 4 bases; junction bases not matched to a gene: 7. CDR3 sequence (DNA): TGTGCCAGCAGCCGACAGGGAAATTGGTACGAGCAGTACTTC. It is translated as CASSRQGNWYEQYF.

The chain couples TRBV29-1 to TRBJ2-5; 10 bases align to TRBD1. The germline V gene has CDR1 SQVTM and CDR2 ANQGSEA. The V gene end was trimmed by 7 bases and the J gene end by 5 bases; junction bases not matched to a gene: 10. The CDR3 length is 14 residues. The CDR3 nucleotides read TGCAGCGGCACCCAGACAGGGGGCGGGGAGACCCAGTACTTC. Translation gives CSGTQTGGGETQYF.

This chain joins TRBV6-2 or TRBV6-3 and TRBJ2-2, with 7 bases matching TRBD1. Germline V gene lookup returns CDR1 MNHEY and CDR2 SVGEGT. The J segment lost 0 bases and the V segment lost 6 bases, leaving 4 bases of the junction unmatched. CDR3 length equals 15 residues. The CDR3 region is CASSRRGSNTGELFF. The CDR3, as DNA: TGTGCCAGCAGCCGCAGGGGGTCGAACACCGGGGAGCTGTTTTTT.